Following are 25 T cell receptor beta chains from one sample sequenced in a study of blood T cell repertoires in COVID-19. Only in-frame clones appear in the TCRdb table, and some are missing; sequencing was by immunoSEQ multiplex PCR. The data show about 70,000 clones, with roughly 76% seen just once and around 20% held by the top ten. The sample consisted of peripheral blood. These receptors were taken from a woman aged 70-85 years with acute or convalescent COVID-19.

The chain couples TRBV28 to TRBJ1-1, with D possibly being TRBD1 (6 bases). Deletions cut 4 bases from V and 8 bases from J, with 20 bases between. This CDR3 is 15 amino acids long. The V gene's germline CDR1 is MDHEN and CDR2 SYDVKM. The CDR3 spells CASSSPYTGNYEAFF. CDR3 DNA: TGTGCCAGCAGTTCCCCCTACACAGGGAACTACGAAGCTTTCTTT.

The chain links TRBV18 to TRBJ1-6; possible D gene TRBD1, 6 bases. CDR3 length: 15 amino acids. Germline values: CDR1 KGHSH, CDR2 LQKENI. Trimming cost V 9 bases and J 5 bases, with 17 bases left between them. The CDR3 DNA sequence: TGTGCCAGGGGGAACAGGGAAGGCCATAATTCACCCCTCCACTTT. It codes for CARGNREGHNSPLHF.

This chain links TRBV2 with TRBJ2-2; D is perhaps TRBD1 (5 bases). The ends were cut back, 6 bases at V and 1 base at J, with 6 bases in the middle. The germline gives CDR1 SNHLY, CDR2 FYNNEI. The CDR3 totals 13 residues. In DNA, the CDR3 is TGTGCCAGCAGCGGACAGAACACCGGGGAGCTGTTTTTT. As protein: CASSGQNTGELFF.

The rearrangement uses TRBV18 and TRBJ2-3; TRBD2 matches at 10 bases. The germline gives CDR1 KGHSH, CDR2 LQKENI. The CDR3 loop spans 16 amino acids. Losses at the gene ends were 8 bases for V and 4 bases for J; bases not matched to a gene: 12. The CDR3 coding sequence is TGTGCCAGCACCTCCCGGGCTAGCGGGAGCGCAGATACGCAGTATTTT. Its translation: CASTSRASGSADTQYF.

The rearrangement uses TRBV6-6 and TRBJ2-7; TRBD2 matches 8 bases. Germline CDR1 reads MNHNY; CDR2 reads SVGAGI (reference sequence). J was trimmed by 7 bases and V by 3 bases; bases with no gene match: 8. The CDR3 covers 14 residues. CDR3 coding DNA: TGTGCCAGCAGTTATTCAGCGGGAGAATGGGAGCAGTACTTC. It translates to CASSYSAGEWEQYF.

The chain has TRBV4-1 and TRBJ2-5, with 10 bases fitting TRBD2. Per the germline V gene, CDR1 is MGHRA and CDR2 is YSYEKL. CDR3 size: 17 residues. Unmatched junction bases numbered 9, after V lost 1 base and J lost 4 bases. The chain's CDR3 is CASSQVGSGRIGETQYF. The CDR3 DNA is TGCGCCAGCAGCCAAGTCGGTAGCGGGAGGATCGGAGAGACCCAGTACTTC.

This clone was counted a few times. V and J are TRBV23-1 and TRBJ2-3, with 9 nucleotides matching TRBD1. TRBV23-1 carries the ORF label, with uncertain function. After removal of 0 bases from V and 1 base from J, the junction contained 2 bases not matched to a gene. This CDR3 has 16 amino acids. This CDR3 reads CASSQSWDRGTDTQYF. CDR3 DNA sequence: TGCGCCAGCAGTCAATCGTGGGACAGGGGCACAGATACGCAGTATTTT.

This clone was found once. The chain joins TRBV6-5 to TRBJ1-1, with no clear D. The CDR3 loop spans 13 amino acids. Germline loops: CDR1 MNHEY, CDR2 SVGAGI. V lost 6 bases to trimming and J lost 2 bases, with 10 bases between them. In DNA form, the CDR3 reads TGTGCCAGCAGAGCCGGGAAAAACACTGAAGCTTTCTTT. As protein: CASRAGKNTEAFF.

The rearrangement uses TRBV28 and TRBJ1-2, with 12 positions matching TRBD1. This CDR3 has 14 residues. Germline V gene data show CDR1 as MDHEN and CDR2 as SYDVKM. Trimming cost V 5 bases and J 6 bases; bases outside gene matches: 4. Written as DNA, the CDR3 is TGTGCCAGCAGTCCCCGGGACAGGGGGCATGGCTACACCTTC. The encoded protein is CASSPRDRGHGYTF.

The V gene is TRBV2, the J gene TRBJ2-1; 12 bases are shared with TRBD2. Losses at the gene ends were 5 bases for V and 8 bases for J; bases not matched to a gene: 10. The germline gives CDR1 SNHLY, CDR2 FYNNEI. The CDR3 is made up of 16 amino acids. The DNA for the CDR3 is TGTGCCAGCAGTCCTACTAGCGGGAGGCGGGGTGATGAGCAGTTCTTC. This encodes CASSPTSGRRGDEQFF.

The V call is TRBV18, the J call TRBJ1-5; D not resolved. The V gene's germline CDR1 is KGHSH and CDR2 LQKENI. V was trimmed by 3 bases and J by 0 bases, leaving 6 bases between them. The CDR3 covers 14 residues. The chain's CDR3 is CASSPQNSNQPQHF. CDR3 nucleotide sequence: TGTGCCAGCTCACCCCAGAATAGCAATCAGCCCCAGCATTTT. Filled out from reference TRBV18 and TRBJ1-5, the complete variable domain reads NAGVMQNPRHLVRRRGQEARLRCSPMKGHSHVYWYRQLPEEGLKFMVYLQKENIIDESGMPKERFSAEFPKEGPSILRIQQVVRGDSAAYFCASSPQNSNQPQHFGDGTRLSIL.

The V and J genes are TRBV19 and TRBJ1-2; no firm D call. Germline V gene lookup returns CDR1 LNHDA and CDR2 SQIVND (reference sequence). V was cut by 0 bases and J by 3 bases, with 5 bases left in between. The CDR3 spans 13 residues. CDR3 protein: CASSIDRYYGYTF. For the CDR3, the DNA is TGTGCCAGTAGTATAGACCGTTACTATGGCTACACCTTC.

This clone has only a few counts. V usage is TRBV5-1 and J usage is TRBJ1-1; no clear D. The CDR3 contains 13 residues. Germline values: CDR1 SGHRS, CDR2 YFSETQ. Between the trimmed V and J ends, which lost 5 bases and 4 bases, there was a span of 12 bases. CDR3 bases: TGCGCCAGCAGGCTTCACGGGAGCACTGAAGCTTTCTTT. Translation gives CASRLHGSTEAFF.

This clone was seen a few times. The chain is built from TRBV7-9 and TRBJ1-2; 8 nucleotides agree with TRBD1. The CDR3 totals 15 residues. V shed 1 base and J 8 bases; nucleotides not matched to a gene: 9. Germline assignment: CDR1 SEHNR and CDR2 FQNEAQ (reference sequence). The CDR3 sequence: CASSLVWSGGKGYTF. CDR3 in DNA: TGTGCCAGCAGCTTAGTTTGGTCAGGGGGCAAAGGCTACACCTTC. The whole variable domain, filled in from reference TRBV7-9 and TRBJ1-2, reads DTGVSQNPRHKITKRGQNVTFRCDPISEHNRLYWYRQTLGQGPEFLTYFQNEAQLEKSRLLSDRFSAERPKGSFSTLEIQRTEQGDSAMYLCASSLVWSGGKGYTFGSGTRLTVV.

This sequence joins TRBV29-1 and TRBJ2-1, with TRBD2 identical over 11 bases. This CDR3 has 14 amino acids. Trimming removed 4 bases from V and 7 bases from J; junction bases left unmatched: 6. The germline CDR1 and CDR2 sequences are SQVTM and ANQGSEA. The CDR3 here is CSVGGTSGLNEQFF. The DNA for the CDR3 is TGCAGCGTTGGAGGGACTAGCGGTCTGAATGAGCAGTTCTTC.

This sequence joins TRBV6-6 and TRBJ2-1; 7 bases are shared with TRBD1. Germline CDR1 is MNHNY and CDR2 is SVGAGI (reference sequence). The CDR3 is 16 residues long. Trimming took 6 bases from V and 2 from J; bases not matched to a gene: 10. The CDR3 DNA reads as TGTGCCAGCAGCTTCGTGGGGACAGCAACCTACAATGAGCAGTTCTTC. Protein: CASSFVGTATYNEQFF.

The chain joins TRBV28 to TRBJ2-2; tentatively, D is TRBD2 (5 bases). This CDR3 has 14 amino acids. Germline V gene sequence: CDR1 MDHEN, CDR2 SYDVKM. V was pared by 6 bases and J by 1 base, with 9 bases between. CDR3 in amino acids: CASSRRGNTGELFF. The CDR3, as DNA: TGTGCCAGCAGCCGCCGGGGGAACACCGGGGAGCTGTTTTTT.

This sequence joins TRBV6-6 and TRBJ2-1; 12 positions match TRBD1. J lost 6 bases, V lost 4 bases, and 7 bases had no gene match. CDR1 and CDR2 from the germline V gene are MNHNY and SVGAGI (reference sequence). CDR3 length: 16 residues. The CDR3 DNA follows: TGTGCCAGCAGTTCTTCCGGGACAGGGGGCCGCAATGAGCAGTTCTTC. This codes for CASSSSGTGGRNEQFF.

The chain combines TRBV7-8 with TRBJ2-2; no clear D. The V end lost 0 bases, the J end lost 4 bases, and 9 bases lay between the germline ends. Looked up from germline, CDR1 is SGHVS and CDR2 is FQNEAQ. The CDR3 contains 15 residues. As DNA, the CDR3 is TGTGCCAGCAGCTTAGCGGTCGGTGCCACCGGGGAGCTGTTTTTT. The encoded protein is CASSLAVGATGELFF.

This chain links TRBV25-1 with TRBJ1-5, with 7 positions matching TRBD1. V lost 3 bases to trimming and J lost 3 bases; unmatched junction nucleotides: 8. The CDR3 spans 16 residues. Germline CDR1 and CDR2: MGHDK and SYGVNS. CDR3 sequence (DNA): TGTGCCAGCAGTGACGGTCAGGGGGTCGCCAATCAGCCCCAGCATTTT. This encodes CASSDGQGVANQPQHF. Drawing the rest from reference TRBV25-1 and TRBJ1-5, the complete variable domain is EADIYQTPRYLVIGTGKKITLECSQTMGHDKMYWYQQDPGMELHLIHYSYGVNSTEKGDLSSESTVSRIRTEHFPLTLESARPSHTSQYLCASSDGQGVANQPQHFGDGTRLSIL.

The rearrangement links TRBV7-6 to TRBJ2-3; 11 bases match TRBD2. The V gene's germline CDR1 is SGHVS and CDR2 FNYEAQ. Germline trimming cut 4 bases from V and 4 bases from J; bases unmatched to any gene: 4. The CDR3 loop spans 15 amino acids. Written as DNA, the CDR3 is TGTGCCAGCAGCTCTACTAGCGGGAGTGCAGATACGCAGTATTTT. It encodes CASSSTSGSADTQYF.

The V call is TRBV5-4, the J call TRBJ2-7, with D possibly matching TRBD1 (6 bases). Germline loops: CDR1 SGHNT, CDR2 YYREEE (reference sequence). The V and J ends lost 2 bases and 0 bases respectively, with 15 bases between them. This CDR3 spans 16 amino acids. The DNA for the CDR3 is TGTGCCAGCAGCTTCTACGGGACAATGAGCTCCTACGAGCAGTACTTC. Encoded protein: CASSFYGTMSSYEQYF. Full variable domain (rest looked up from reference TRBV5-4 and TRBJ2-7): ETGVTQSPTHLIKTRGQQVTLRCSSQSGHNTVSWYQQALGQGPQFIFQYYREEENGRGNFPPRFSGLQFPNYSSELNVNALELDDSALYLCASSFYGTMSSYEQYFGPGTRLTVT.

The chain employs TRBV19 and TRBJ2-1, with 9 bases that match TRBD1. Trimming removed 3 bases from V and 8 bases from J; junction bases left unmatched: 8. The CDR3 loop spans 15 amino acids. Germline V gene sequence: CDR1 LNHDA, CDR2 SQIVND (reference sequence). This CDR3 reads CASSIPGQGGDEQFF. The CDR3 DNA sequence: TGTGCCAGTAGTATTCCGGGACAGGGTGGCGATGAGCAGTTCTTC.

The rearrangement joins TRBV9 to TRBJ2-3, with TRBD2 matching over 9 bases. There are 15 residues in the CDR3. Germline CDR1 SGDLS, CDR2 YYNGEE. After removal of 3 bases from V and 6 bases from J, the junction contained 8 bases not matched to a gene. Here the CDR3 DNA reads TGTGCCAGCAGCGCATTAGCGGGAGCAGGCGATACGCAGTATTTT. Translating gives CASSALAGAGDTQYF.

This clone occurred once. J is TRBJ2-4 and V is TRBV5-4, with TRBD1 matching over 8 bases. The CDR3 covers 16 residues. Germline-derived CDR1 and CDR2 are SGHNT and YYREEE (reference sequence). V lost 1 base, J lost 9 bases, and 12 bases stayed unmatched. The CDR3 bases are TGTGCCAGCAGCTTGAGATCAGGGGGCTCAAGGGCCATTCAGTACTTC. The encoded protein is CASSLRSGGSRAIQYF.